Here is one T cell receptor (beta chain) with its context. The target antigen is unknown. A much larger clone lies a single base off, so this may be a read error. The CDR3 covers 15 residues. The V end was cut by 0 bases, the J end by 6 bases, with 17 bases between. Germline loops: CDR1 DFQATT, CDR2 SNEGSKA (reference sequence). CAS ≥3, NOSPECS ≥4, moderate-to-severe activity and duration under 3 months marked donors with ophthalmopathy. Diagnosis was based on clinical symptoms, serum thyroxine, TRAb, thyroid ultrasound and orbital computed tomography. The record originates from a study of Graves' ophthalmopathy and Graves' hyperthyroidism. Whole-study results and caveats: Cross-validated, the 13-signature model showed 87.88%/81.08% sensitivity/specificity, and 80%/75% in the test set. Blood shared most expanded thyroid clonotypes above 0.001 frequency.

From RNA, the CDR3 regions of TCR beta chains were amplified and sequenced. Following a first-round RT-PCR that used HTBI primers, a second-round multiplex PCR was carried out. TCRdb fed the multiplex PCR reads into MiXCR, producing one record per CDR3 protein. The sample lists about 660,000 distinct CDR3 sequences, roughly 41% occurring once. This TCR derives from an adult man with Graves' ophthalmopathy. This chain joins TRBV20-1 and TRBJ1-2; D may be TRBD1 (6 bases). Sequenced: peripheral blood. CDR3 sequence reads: CSARDRGQHNHGYTF. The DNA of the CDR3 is TGCAGTGCTAGAGATCGCGGACAGCACAACCATGGCTACACCTTC.